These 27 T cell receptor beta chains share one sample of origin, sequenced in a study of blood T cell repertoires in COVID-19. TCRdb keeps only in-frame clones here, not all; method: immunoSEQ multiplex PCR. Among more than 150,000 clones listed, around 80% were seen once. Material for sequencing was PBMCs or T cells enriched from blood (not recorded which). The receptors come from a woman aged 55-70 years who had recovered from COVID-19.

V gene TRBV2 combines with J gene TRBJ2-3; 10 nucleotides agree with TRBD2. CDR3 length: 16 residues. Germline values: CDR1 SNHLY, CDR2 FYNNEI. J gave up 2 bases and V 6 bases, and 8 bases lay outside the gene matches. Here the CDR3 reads CASRASGGGFTDTQYF. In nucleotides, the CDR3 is TGTGCCAGCAGGGCAAGCGGGGGGGGGTTCACAGATACGCAGTATTTT.

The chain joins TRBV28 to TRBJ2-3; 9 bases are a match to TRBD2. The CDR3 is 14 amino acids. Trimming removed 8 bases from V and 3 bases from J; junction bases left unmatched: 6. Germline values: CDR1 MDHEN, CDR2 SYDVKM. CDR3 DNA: TGTGCCAGCGTAAAAGCGGGAGGAACAGATACGCAGTATTTT. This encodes CASVKAGGTDTQYF.

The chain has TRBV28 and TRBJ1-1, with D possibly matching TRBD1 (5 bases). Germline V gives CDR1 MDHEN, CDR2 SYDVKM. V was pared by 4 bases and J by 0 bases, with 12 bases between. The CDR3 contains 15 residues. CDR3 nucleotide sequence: TGTGCCAGCAGTTCGCACCAGGGCCTGAACACTGAAGCTTTCTTT. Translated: CASSSHQGLNTEAFF.

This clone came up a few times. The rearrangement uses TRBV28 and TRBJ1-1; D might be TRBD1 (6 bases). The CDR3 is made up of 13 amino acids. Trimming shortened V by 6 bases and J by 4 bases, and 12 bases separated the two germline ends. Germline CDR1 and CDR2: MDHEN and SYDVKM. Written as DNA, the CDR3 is TGTGCCAGCAGCTCAGGACAGAGCACTGAAGCTTTCTTT. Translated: CASSSGQSTEAFF.

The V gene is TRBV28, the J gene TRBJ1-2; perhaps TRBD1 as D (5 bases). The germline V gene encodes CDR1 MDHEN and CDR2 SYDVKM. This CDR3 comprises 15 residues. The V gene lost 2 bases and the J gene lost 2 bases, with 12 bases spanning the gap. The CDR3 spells CASSLAGGQNYGYTF. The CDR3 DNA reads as TGTGCCAGCAGTTTAGCGGGAGGACAAAACTATGGCTACACCTTC.

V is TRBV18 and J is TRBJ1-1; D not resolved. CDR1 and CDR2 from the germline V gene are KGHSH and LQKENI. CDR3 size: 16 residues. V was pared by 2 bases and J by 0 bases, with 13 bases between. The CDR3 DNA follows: TGTGCCAGCTCACCAGAGCAACAGACCATGAACACTGAAGCTTTCTTT. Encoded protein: CASSPEQQTMNTEAFF.

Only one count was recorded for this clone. The CDR3 bases are TGTGCCAGCAGCTCATGGACAGACACTGAAGCTTTCTTT. It codes for CASSSWTDTEAFF. The chain combines TRBV5-6 with TRBJ1-1, with D possibly matching TRBD1 (6 bases). V dropped 3 bases and J dropped 3 bases, with 9 bases sitting between them. The CDR3 length is 13 residues. CDR1 is SGHDT and CDR2 is YYEEEE in the germline V gene.

The CDR3 region is CASSLFGGLSDGYTF. The CDR3 DNA sequence: TGTGCCAGCAGCTTGTTCGGGGGGCTATCTGATGGCTACACCTTC. J is TRBJ1-2 and V is TRBV5-6, with D maybe TRBD1 (6 bases). The V gene lost 1 base and the J gene lost 6 bases, with 16 bases spanning the gap. The CDR3 runs 15 residues. CDR1 is SGHDT, CDR2 YYEEEE, per germline.

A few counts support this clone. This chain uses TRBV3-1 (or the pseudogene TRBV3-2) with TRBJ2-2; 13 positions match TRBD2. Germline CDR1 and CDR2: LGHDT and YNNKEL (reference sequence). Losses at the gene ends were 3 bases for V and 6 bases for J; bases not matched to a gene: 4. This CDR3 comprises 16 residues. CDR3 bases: TGTGCCAGCAGCCAGGAACTAGCGGGAGGGCCCGGGGAGCTGTTTTTT. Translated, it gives CASSQELAGGPGELFF.

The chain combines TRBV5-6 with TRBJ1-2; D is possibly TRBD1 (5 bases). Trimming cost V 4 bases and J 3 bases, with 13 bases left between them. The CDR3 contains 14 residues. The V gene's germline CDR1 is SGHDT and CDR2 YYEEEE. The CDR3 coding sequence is TGTGCCAGCAGCCTTTTCGGCAGGGACTATGGCTACACCTTC. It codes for CASSLFGRDYGYTF.

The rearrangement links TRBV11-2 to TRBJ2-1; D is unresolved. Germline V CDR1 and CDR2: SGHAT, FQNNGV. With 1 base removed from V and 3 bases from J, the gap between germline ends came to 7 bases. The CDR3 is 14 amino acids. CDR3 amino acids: CASSLVASYNEQFF. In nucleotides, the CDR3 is TGTGCCAGCAGCTTAGTCGCTAGCTACAATGAGCAGTTCTTC.

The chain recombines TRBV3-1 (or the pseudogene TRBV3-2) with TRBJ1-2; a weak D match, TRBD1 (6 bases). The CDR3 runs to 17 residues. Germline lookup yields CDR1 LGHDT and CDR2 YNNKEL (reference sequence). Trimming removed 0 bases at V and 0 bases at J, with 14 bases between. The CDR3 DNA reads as TGTGCCAGCAGCCAAGATCCGGGGGGCCAAGCTAACTATGGCTACACCTTC. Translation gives CASSQDPGGQANYGYTF.

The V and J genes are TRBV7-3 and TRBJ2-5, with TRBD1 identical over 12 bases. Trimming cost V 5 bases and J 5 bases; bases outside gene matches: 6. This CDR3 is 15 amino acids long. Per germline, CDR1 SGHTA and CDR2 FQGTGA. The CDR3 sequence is CASSPRDRGLETQYF. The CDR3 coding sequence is TGTGCCAGCAGCCCCCGGGACAGGGGGCTTGAGACCCAGTACTTC.

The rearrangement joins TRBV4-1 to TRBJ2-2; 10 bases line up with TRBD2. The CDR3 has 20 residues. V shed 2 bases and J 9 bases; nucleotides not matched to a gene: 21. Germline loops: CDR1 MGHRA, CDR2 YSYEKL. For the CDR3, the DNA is TGCGCCAGCAGCCAATTATTGCAGGGGAGGGGACTAGCGCTGAACCGGGAGCTGTTTTTT. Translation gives CASSQLLQGRGLALNRELFF.

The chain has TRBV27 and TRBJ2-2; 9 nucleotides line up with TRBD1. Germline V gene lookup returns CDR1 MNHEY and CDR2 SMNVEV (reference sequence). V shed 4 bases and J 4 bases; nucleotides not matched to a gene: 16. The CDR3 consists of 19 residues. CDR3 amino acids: CASSSSSFHGTGRTGELFF. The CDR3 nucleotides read TGTGCCAGCAGTTCTTCCTCATTCCACGGGACAGGGCGCACCGGGGAGCTGTTTTTT.

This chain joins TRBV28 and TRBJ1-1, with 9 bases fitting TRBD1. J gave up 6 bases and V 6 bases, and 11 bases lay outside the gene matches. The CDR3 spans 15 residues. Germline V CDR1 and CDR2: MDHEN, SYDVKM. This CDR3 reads CASSSLGTGIPEAFF. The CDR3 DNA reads TGTGCCAGCAGCTCACTAGGGACAGGGATCCCTGAAGCTTTCTTT.

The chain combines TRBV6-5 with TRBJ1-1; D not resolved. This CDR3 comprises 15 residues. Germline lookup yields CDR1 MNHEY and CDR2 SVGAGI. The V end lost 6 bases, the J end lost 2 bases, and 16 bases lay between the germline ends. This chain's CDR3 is CASRRLTSGNTEAFF. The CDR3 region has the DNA TGTGCCAGCAGGCGGTTAACCTCCGGAAACACTGAAGCTTTCTTT.

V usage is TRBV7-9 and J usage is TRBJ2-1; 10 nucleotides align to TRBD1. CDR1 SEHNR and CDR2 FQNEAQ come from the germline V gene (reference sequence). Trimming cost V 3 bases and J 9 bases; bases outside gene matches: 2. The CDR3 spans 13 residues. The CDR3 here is CASSLGQGTEQFF. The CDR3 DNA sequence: TGTGCCAGCAGCTTGGGACAGGGGACTGAGCAGTTCTTC.

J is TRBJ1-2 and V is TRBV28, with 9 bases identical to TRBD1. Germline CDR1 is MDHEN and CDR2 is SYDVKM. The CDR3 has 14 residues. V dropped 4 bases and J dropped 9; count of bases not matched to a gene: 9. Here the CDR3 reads CASSSLQGAFRYTF. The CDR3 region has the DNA TGTGCCAGCAGTTCTTTACAGGGGGCGTTTCGCTACACCTTC.

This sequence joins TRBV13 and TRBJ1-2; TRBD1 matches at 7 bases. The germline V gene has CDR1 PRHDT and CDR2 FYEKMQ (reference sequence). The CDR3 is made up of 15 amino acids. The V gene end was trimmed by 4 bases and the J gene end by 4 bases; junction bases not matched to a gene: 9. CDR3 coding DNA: TGTGCCAGCAGCTCCTCAAGACAGGGAAGCTATGGCTACACCTTC. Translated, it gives CASSSSRQGSYGYTF.

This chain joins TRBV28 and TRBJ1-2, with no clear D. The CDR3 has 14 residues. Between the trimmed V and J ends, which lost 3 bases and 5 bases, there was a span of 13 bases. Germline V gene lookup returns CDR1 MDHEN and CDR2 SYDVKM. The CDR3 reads CASSFSTNPYGYTF. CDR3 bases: TGTGCCAGCAGTTTTAGCACCAATCCTTATGGCTACACCTTC.

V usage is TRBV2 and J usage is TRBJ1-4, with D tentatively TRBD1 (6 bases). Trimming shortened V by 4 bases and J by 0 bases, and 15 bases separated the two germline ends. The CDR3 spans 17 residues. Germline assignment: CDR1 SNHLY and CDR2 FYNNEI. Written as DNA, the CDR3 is TGTGCCAGCAGTGCGCGCGGGGGGCCGGCAACTAATGAAAAACTGTTTTTT. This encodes CASSARGGPATNEKLFF.

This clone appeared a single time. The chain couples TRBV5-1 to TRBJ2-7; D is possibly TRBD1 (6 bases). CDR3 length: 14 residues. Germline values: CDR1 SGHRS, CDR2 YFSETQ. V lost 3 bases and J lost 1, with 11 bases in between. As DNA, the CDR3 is TGCGCCAGCAGCTCATTGGACAGATCCTACGAGCAGTACTTC. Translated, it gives CASSSLDRSYEQYF.

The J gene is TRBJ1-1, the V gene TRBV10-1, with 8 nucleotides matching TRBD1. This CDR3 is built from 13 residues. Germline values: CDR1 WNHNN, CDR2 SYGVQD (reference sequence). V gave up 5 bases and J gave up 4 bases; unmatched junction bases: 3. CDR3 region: CASSSQGATEAFF. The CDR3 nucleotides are TGCGCCAGCAGTAGTCAGGGGGCCACTGAAGCTTTCTTT.

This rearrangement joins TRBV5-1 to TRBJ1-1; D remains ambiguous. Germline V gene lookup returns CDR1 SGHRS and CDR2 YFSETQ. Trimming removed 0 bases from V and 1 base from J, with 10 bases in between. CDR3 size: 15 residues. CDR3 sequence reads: CASSLASSRNTEAFF. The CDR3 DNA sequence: TGCGCCAGCAGCTTGGCGAGTTCGAGGAACACTGAAGCTTTCTTT.

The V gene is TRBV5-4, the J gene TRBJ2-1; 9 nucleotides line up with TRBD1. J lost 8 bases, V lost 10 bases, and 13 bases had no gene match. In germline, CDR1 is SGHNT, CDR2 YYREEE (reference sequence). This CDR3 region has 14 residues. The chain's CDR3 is CAASTGGRGDEQFF. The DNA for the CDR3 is TGTGCCGCCTCCACAGGGGGCCGCGGGGATGAGCAGTTCTTC. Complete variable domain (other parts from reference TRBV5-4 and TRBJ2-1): ETGVTQSPTHLIKTRGQQVTLRCSSQSGHNTVSWYQQALGQGPQFIFQYYREEENGRGNFPPRFSGLQFPNYSSELNVNALELDDSALYLCAASTGGRGDEQFFGPGTRLTVL.

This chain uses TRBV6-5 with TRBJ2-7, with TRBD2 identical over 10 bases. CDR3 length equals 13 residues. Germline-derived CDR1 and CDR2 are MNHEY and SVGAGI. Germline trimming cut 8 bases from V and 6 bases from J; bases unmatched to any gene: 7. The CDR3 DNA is TGTGCCAGCGGGGGACTAGCGCGGAGCGAGCAGTACTTC. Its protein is CASGGLARSEQYF.